Sequencing of this TCR beta chain was carried out in a study of control samples from healthy donors and cancer patients. The V end was cut by 2 bases, the J end by 5 bases, with 18 bases between. There are 16 residues in the CDR3. Germline CDR1 reads LGHNA; CDR2 reads YSLEER. In its sample, this clone was seen once. This table comes from immunoSEQ multiplex PCR, and its TCRdb copy is limited to in-frame clones, with some not included. The table has more than 65,000 clones, roughly 90% seen once; the top ten hold 1.9%. The clonotype originates from a woman aged 55 to 70 with head and neck cancer. This chain joins TRBV4-3 and TRBJ1-2; D is unclear. Material: PBMCs. CDR3 DNA: TGCGCCAGCAGCCAAATCAGTACCCTGGATATATATGGCTACACCTTC. Its translation is CASSQISTLDIYGYTF.